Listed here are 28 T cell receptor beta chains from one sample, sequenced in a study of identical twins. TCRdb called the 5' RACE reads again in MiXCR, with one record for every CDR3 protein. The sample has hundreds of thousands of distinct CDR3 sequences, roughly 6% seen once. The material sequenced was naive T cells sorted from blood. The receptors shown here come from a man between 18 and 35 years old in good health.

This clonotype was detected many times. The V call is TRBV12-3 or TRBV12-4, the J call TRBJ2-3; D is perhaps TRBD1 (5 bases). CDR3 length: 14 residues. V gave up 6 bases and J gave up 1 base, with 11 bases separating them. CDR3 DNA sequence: TGTGCCAGCAGCGTGGTAGGGGGCACAGATACGCAGTATTTT. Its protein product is CASSVVGGTDTQYF.

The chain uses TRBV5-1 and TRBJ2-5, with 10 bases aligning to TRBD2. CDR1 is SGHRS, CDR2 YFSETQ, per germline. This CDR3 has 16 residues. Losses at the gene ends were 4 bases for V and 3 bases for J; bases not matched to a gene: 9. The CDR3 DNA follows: TGCGCCAGCAGCAAAATGGGGCTAGCGGGAGAAGAGACCCAGTACTTC. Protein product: CASSKMGLAGEETQYF.

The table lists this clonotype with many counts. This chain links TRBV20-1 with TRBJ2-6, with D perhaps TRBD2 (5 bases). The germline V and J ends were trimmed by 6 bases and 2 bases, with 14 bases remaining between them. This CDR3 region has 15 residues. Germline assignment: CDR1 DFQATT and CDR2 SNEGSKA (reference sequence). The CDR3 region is CSAKAGVAGANVLTF. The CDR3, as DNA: TGCAGTGCCAAAGCCGGGGTCGCTGGGGCCAACGTCCTGACTTTC.

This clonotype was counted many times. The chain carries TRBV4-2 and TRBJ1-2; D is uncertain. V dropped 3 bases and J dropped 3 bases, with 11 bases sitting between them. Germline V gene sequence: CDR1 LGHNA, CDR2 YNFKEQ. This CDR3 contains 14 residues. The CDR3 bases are TGTGCCAGCAGCCAGGCCGGAAGAGACTATGGCTACACCTTC. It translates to CASSQAGRDYGYTF.

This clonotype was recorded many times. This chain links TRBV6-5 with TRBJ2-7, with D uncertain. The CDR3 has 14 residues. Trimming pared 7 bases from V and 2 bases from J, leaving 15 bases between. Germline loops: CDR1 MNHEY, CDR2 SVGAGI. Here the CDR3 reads CASNSGGAPYEQYF. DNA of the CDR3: TGTGCCAGCAATTCGGGTGGTGCTCCCTACGAGCAGTACTTC.

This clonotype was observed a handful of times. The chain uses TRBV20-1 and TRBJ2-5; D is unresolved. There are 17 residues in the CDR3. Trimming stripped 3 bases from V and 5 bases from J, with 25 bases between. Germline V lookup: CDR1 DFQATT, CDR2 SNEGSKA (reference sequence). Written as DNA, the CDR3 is TGCAGTGCTAGGGAAACCGACCCCGGAAACCGGGTTGAGACCCAGTACTTC. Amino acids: CSARETDPGNRVETQYF.

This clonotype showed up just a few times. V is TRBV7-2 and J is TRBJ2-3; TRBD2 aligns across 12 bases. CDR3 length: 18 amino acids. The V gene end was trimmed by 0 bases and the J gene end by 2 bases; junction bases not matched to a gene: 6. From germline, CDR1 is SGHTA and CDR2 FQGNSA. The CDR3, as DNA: TGTGCCAGCAGCTTAGCACGCCTAGCGGGAGGGATCACAGATACGCAGTATTTT. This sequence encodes CASSLARLAGGITDTQYF.

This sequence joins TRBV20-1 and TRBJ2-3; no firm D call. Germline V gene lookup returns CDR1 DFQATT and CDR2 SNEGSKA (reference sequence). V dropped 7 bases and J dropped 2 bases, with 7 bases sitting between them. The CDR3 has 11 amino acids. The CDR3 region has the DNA TGCAGTGTCGGAATCACAGATACGCAGTATTTT. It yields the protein CSVGITDTQYF.

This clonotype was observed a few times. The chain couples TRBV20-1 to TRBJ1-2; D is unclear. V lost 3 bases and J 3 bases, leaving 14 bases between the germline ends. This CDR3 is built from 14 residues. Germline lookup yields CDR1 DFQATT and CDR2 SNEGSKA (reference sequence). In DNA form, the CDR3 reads TGCAGTGCTAGGGGCCGAATGGAGTACTATGGCTACACCTTC. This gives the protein CSARGRMEYYGYTF.

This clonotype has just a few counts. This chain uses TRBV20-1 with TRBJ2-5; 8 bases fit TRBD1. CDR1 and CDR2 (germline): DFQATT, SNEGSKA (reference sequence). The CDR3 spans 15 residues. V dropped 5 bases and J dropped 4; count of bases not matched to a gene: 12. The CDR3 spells CSALGSRGRGETQYF. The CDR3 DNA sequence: TGCAGTGCTCTCGGATCCAGGGGGCGCGGAGAGACCCAGTACTTC.

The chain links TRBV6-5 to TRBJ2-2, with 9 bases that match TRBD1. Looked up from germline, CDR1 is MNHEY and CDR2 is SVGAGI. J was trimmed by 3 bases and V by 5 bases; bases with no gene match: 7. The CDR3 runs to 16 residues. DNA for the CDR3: TGTGCCAGCAGTAACGGGGGACAGGGTTACACCGGGGAGCTGTTTTTT. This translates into CASSNGGQGYTGELFF.

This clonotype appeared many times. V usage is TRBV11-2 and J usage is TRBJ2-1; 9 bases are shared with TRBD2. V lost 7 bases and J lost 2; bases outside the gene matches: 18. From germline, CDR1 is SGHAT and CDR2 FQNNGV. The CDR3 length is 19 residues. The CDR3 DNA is TGTGCCAGCACCCGAGGGAGGACGCGGGAGGGCAACCCCTACAATGAGCAGTTCTTC. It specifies CASTRGRTREGNPYNEQFF. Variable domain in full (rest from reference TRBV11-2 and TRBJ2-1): EAGVAQSPRYKIIEKRQSVAFWCNPISGHATLYWYQQILGQGPKLLIQFQNNGVVDDSQLPKDRFSAERLKGVDSTLKIQPAKLEDSAVYLCASTRGRTREGNPYNEQFFGPGTRLTVL.

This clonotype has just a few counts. The CDR3 here is CSVGEGATNEKLFF. CDR3 nucleotides: TGCAGCGTCGGAGAGGGTGCAACTAATGAAAAACTGTTTTTT. This rearrangement joins TRBV29-1 to TRBJ1-4; D is uncertain. Germline V gene data show CDR1 as SQVTM and CDR2 as ANQGSEA. The V and J ends lost 6 bases and 0 bases respectively, with 11 bases between them. This CDR3 comprises 14 residues.

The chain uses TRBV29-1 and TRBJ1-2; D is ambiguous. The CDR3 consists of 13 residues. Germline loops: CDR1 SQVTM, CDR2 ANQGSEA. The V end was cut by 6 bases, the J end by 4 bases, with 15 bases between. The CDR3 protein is CSVVRDFFYGYTF. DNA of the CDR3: TGCAGCGTGGTTCGCGACTTTTTCTATGGCTACACCTTC.

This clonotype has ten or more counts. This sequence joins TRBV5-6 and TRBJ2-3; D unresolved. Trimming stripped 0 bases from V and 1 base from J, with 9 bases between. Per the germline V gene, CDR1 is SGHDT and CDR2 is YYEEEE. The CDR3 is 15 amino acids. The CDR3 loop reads CASSLASGRTDTQYF. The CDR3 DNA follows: TGTGCCAGCAGCTTGGCCTCTGGACGCACAGATACGCAGTATTTT.

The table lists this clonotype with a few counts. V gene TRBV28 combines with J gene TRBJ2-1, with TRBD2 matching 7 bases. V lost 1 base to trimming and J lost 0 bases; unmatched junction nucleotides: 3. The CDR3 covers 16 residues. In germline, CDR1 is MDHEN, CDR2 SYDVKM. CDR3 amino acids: CASSLSTGGSYNEQFF. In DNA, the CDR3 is TGTGCCAGCAGTTTATCTACGGGAGGCTCCTACAATGAGCAGTTCTTC.

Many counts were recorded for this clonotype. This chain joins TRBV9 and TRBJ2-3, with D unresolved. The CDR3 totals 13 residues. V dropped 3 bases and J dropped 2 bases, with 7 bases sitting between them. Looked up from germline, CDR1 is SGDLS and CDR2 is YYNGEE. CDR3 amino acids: CASSAVTTDTQYF. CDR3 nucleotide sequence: TGTGCCAGCAGCGCCGTCACCACAGATACGCAGTATTTT.

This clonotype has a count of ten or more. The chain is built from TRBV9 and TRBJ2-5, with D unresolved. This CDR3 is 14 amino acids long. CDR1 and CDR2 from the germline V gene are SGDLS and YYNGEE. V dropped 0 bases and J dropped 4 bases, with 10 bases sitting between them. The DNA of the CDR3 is TGTGCCAGCAGCGTAGAGGCTAGTGGAGAGACCCAGTACTTC. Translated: CASSVEASGETQYF.

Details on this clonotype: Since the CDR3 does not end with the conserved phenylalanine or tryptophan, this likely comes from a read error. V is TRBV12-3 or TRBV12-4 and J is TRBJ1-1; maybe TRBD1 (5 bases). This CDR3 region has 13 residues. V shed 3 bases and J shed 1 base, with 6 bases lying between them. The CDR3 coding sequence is TGTGCCAGCAGTTTGAGGGGGAACACTGAAGCTTTCTAT. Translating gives CASSLRGNTEAFY.

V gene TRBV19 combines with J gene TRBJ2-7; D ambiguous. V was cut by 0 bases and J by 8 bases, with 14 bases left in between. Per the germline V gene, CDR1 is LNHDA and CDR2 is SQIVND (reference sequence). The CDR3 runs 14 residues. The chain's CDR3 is CASSIDRIETQQYV. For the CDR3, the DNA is TGTGCCAGTAGTATAGATCGAATAGAGACCCAGCAGTACGTC.

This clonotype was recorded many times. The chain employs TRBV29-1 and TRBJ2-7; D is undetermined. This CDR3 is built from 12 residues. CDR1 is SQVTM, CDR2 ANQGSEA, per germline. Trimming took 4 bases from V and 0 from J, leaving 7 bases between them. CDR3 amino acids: CSVGGSSYEQYF. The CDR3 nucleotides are TGCAGCGTTGGTGGCAGCTCCTACGAGCAGTACTTC.

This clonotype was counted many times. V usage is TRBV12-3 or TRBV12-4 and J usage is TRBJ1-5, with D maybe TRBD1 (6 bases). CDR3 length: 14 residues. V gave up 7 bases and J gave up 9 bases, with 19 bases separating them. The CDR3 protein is CASNSGTSPGPQHF. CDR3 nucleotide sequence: TGTGCCAGCAACTCCGGGACATCCCCTGGGCCCCAGCATTTT.

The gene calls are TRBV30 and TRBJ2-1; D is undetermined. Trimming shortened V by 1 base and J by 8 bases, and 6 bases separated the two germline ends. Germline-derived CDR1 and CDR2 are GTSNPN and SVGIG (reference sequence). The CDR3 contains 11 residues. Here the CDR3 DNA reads TGTGCCTGGAGTGAGGTGGATGAGCAGTTCTTC. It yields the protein CAWSEVDEQFF.

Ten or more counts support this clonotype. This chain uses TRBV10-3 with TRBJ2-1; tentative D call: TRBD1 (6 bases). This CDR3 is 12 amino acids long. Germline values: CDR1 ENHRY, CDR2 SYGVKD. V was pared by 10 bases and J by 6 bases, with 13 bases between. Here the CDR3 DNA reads TGTGCCAGCAGACAGGATCTCAATGAGCAGTTCTTC. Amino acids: CASRQDLNEQFF.

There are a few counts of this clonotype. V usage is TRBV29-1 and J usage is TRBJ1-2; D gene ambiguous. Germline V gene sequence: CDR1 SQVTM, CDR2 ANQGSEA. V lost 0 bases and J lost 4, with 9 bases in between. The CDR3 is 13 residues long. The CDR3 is CSVEDNIVYGYTF. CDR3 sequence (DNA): TGCAGCGTTGAAGATAACATCGTCTATGGCTACACCTTC.

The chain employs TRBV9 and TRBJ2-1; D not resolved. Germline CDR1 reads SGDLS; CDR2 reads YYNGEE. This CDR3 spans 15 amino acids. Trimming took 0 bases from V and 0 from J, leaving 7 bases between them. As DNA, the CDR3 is TGTGCCAGCAGCGTAGGGATGAGCTCCTACAATGAGCAGTTCTTC. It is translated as CASSVGMSSYNEQFF.

The CDR3 nucleotides are TGCAGTGCTAGAGAGGGGCCCCCTGGGACACCGACCGGGGAGCTGTTTTTT. It specifies CSAREGPPGTPTGELFF. The chain is built from TRBV20-1 and TRBJ2-2; a possible D gene is TRBD1 (6 bases). Trimming pared 0 bases from V and 5 bases from J, leaving 19 bases between. There are 17 residues in the CDR3. Germline CDR1 is DFQATT and CDR2 is SNEGSKA (reference sequence).

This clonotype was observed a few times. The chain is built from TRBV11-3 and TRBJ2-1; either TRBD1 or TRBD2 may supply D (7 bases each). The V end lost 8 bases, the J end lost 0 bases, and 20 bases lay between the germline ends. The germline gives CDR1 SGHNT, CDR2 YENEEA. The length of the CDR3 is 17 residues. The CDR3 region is CASRGEGAVFSYNEQFF. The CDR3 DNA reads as TGTGCCAGCCGAGGGGAGGGGGCCGTGTTCTCCTACAATGAGCAGTTCTTC.